The 11 T cell receptor beta chains listed next were all sequenced from one sample in a study of blood T cell repertoires in COVID-19. Sequencing was performed with immunoSEQ multiplex PCR; in TCRdb, only in-frame clones are kept and a portion is missing. The sample carries about 160,000 clones, around four fifths recorded once. The sample consisted of peripheral blood. All receptors derive from a woman of 80 years or more with acute or convalescent COVID-19.

The V and J genes are TRBV30 and TRBJ2-7, with 8 bases identical to TRBD1. The trim removed 7 bases at V and 5 bases at J, leaving 19 bases unmatched. Germline CDR1 is GTSNPN and CDR2 is SVGIG (reference sequence). The CDR3 totals 16 residues. The CDR3 nucleotides are TGTGCCTTCAATTCGGCTAGACCGGGACAGGATAACGAGCAGTACTTC. Residues: CAFNSARPGQDNEQYF.

The rearrangement links TRBV19 to TRBJ2-1; 10 bases align to TRBD2. The V segment lost 4 bases and the J segment 4 bases; nucleotides outside the gene matches: 7. CDR1 LNHDA and CDR2 SQIVND come from the germline V gene (reference sequence). The CDR3 has 16 amino acids. The DNA for the CDR3 is TGTGCCAGTAGTAGTCTAGCGGGAGAAAATTACAATGAGCAGTTCTTC. It codes for CASSSLAGENYNEQFF. The variable domain in full, with the rest retrieved from reference TRBV19 and TRBJ2-1, is DGGITQSPKYLFRKEGQNVTLSCEQNLNHDAMYWYRQDPGQGLRLIYYSQIVNDFQKGDIAEGYSVSREKKESFPLTVTSAQKNPTAFYLCASSSLAGENYNEQFFGPGTRLTVL.

The rearrangement uses TRBV6-5 and TRBJ2-1; D gene unclear. Germline lookup yields CDR1 MNHEY and CDR2 SVGAGI. V lost 8 bases to trimming and J lost 4 bases, with 6 bases between them. The CDR3 is 11 amino acids. CDR3 nucleotides: TGTGCCAGCGTGTATTACAATGAGCAGTTCTTC. The encoded protein is CASVYYNEQFF.

The V call is TRBV7-2, the J call TRBJ2-7, with TRBD2 matching 8 bases. Germline lookup yields CDR1 SGHTA and CDR2 FQGNSA. Trimming removed 2 bases from V and 7 bases from J; junction bases left unmatched: 7. CDR3 size: 14 residues. The CDR3 coding sequence is TGTGCCAGCAGCTTAAGGCTAGCGGGCGGGGAGCAGTACTTC. As protein: CASSLRLAGGEQYF.

The chain has TRBV28 and TRBJ1-5, with D perhaps matching TRBD1 (6 bases). Between the trimmed V and J ends, which lost 2 bases and 6 bases, there was a span of 17 bases. The germline CDR1 and CDR2 sequences are MDHEN and SYDVKM. The CDR3 loop spans 16 amino acids. CDR3 in amino acids: CASSLGDRLGPQPQHF. The CDR3 DNA is TGTGCCAGCAGTTTAGGCGACAGGTTGGGGCCTCAGCCCCAGCATTTT.

This rearrangement joins TRBV7-2 to TRBJ2-4; TRBD2 matches at 7 bases. After removal of 7 bases from V and 2 bases from J, the junction contained 2 bases not matched to a gene. Germline assignment: CDR1 SGHTA and CDR2 FQGNSA. The CDR3 is 13 amino acids. In DNA, the CDR3 is TGTGCCAGCACGACTAGCTCCAAAAACATTCAGTACTTC. This gives the protein CASTTSSKNIQYF. The full variable domain, rest sourced from reference TRBV7-2 and TRBJ2-4, is GAGVSQSPSNKVTEKGKDVELRCDPISGHTALYWYRQSLGQGLEFLIYFQGNSAPDKSGLPSDRFSAERTGGSVSTLTIQRTQQEDSAVYLCASTTSSKNIQYFGAGTRLSVL.

The genes are TRBV20-1 and TRBJ1-2; D possibly corresponds to TRBD1 (6 bases). Germline V gene sequence: CDR1 DFQATT, CDR2 SNEGSKA (reference sequence). With 3 bases removed from V and 6 bases from J, the gap between germline ends came to 20 bases. There are 15 residues in the CDR3. DNA of the CDR3: TGCAGTGCTAGTAGTCTGGGGGCGCCGGTCCATGGCTACACCTTC. This gives the protein CSASSLGAPVHGYTF.

The chain links TRBV6-1 to TRBJ2-3; 7 nucleotides line up with TRBD1. The CDR3 is 16 residues long. J gave up 0 bases and V 4 bases, and 7 bases lay outside the gene matches. Germline values: CDR1 MNHNS, CDR2 SASEGT. CDR3 in amino acids: CASSVSRGRSTDTQYF. CDR3 bases: TGTGCCAGCAGTGTTTCGAGGGGGCGTAGCACAGATACGCAGTATTTT.

This clone was observed a single time. The chain uses TRBV18 and TRBJ2-1; 13 nucleotides match TRBD2. The germline CDR1 and CDR2 sequences are KGHSH and LQKENI. The CDR3 is 15 residues long. Germline trimming cut 8 bases from V and 8 bases from J; bases unmatched to any gene: 9. CDR3 protein: CASTSGLAGLDEQFF. In DNA, the CDR3 is TGTGCCAGCACCTCGGGACTAGCGGGATTGGATGAGCAGTTCTTC.

The chain uses TRBV6-5 and TRBJ1-1; 10 bases are shared with TRBD1. Germline V gives CDR1 MNHEY, CDR2 SVGAGI. The CDR3 contains 15 residues. Trimming removed 6 bases from V and 4 bases from J; junction bases left unmatched: 8. CDR3 sequence: CASRTGGGLSTEAFF. CDR3 DNA: TGTGCCAGCAGGACAGGGGGCGGATTAAGCACTGAAGCTTTCTTT.

The rearrangement links TRBV29-1 to TRBJ2-5; 12 bases map to TRBD2. Losses at the gene ends were 7 bases for V and 5 bases for J; bases not matched to a gene: 11. The CDR3 covers 15 residues. Germline V lookup: CDR1 SQVTM, CDR2 ANQGSEA. In nucleotides, the CDR3 is TGCAGCGCTGGACTAGCGGGAAGAAATGAGGAGACCCAGTACTTC. Translating gives CSAGLAGRNEETQYF.